The 21 T cell receptor beta chains presented below share a single source sample, sequenced in a study of pediatric ulcerative colitis. Rectal tissue came from one to two pinch biopsies taken at colonoscopy. Generated by immunoSEQ multiplex PCR, the TCRdb table keeps only in-frame clones and is missing some. The sample has 15,000 to 20,000 clones, 60% to 80% seen once; the top ten hold approximately 8%. What was sequenced was gut tissue. The source is a boy aged 10-17 years who was a control in a study of pediatric ulcerative colitis.

J is TRBJ2-7 and V is TRBV29-1, with 11 bases lining up with TRBD1. Per the germline V gene, CDR1 is SQVTM and CDR2 is ANQGSEA. This CDR3 is 12 amino acids long. With V trimmed by 8 bases and J by 5 bases, 5 bases remained unmatched. The CDR3 is CSTGTGGDEQYF. The CDR3, as DNA: TGCAGCACCGGGACAGGGGGTGACGAGCAGTACTTC.

Only a few counts were recorded for this clone. The J gene is TRBJ1-2, the V gene TRBV27; 9 nucleotides match TRBD1. Looked up from germline, CDR1 is MNHEY and CDR2 is SMNVEV (reference sequence). V lost 5 bases, J lost 6 bases, and 4 bases stayed unmatched. The CDR3 consists of 13 residues. CDR3 sequence reads: CASSPRTGDGYTF. DNA of the CDR3: TGTGCCAGCAGTCCCCGGACAGGGGATGGCTACACCTTC.

This rearrangement joins TRBV7-9 to TRBJ2-3; no definite D call. This CDR3 is built from 17 residues. The germline CDR1 and CDR2 sequences are SEHNR and FQNEAQ (reference sequence). V was trimmed by 3 bases and J by 2 bases, leaving 18 bases between them. CDR3 nucleotide sequence: TGTGCCAGCAGCTTTAAGTTCGCGAGGAGCGACACAGATACGCAGTATTTT. It specifies CASSFKFARSDTDTQYF.

V is TRBV2 and J is TRBJ2-3, with 8 bases matching TRBD1. V lost 8 bases, J lost 5 bases, and 6 bases stayed unmatched. Germline V gene sequence: CDR1 SNHLY, CDR2 FYNNEI. The CDR3 runs to 13 residues. The CDR3 DNA sequence: TGTGCCAGCGGACAGGGAGCGTTAGATACGCAGTATTTT. Translation: CASGQGALDTQYF.

J is TRBJ2-6 and V is TRBV9, with D tentatively TRBD1 (5 bases). Germline lookup yields CDR1 SGDLS and CDR2 YYNGEE. V was shortened by 3 bases and J by 1 base, with 11 bases between the two germline ends. The CDR3 totals 16 residues. DNA of the CDR3: TGTGCCAGCAGCGGTGGGGCCGTTTCTGGGGCCAACGTCCTGACTTTC. Translating gives CASSGGAVSGANVLTF. Complete variable domain (other parts from reference TRBV9 and TRBJ2-6): DSGVTQTPKHLITATGQRVTLRCSPRSGDLSVYWYQQSLDQGLQFLIQYYNGEERAKGNILERFSAQQFPDLHSELNLSSLELGDSALYFCASSGGAVSGANVLTFGAGSRLTVL.

V is TRBV5-5 and J is TRBJ1-5; D gene ambiguous. CDR3 length: 12 amino acids. The ends were cut back, 1 base at V and 14 bases at J, with 13 bases in the middle. Germline CDR1 SGHKS, CDR2 YYEKEE (reference sequence). CDR3 in amino acids: CASSLSGGVKHF. In DNA form, the CDR3 reads TGTGCCAGCAGCTTGAGTGGCGGAGTCAAGCATTTT.

This chain links TRBV9 with TRBJ1-1, with no clear D. The CDR3 runs 14 residues. Trimming left V 0 bases short and J 3 bases short, with 9 bases between. Germline V CDR1 and CDR2: SGDLS, YYNGEE. CDR3 region: CASSVVQTYTEAFF. The CDR3 DNA is TGTGCCAGCAGCGTAGTACAGACCTACACTGAAGCTTTCTTT.

Only a few counts were recorded for this clone. The chain combines TRBV30 with TRBJ2-7; 10 positions match TRBD1. The V and J ends lost 0 bases and 5 bases, in that order; junction bases with no gene match: 7. Germline CDR1 GTSNPN, CDR2 SVGIG (reference sequence). The CDR3 runs 15 residues. The CDR3 bases are TGTGCCTGGAGTGTCGGGGTTGGGACAGGGGACGAGCAGTACTTC. Translating gives CAWSVGVGTGDEQYF.

The count of this clone is one. V usage is TRBV7-2 and J usage is TRBJ1-3; TRBD1 matches 8 bases. CDR1 is SGHTA and CDR2 is FQGNSA in the germline V gene. CDR3 length equals 16 residues. V lost 5 bases and J lost 4; bases outside the gene matches: 10. CDR3 residues: CASSRQAGGIGNTIYF. The CDR3 bases are TGTGCCAGCAGCCGCCAGGCAGGGGGCATCGGAAACACCATATATTTT. Looking up the rest from reference TRBV7-2 and TRBJ1-3 gives the full variable domain: GAGVSQSPSNKVTEKGKDVELRCDPISGHTALYWYRQSLGQGLEFLIYFQGNSAPDKSGLPSDRFSAERTGGSVSTLTIQRTQQEDSAVYLCASSRQAGGIGNTIYFGEGSWLTVV.

The chain is built from TRBV15 and TRBJ2-1; the D is unclear. The CDR3 runs to 12 residues. The V end lost 3 bases, the J end lost 6 bases, and 6 bases lay between the germline ends. Germline-derived CDR1 and CDR2 are LNHNV and YYDKDF (reference sequence). This CDR3 is CATSSNSNEQFF. The CDR3 DNA reads TGTGCCACCAGCAGCAATAGCAATGAGCAGTTCTTC.

CDR3 in amino acids: CASPGFNEKLFF. The CDR3 nucleotides read TGTGCCAGCCCCGGGTTTAATGAAAAACTGTTTTTT. V is TRBV6-5 and J is TRBJ1-4; D is unclear. Looked up from germline, CDR1 is MNHEY and CDR2 is SVGAGI. The V end lost 8 bases, the J end lost 4 bases, and 8 bases lay between the germline ends. This CDR3 spans 12 amino acids.

This chain uses TRBV28 with TRBJ2-2; D remains unclear. Germline CDR1 reads MDHEN; CDR2 reads SYDVKM. V lost 1 base to trimming and J lost 1 base, with 7 bases between them. This CDR3 has 15 residues. The CDR3 is CASSLSPKNTGELFF. The CDR3 DNA sequence: TGTGCCAGCAGTTTATCCCCCAAGAACACCGGGGAGCTGTTTTTT.

This chain joins TRBV28 and TRBJ2-1, with D perhaps TRBD2 (6 bases). This CDR3 has 13 amino acids. Trimming left V 4 bases short and J 6 bases short, with 10 bases between. Per germline, CDR1 MDHEN and CDR2 SYDVKM. Here the CDR3 DNA reads TGTGCCAGCAGTTCGACTAGGTCCAATGAGCAGTTCTTC. This codes for CASSSTRSNEQFF.

This sequence joins TRBV28 and TRBJ2-3; TRBD2 aligns across 12 bases. V was clipped by 6 bases and J by 3 bases; unmatched bases: 7. CDR3 length equals 16 residues. Germline-derived CDR1 and CDR2 are MDHEN and SYDVKM. The chain's CDR3 is CASSSGLAGRTDTQYF. The CDR3 DNA sequence: TGTGCCAGCAGCTCCGGACTAGCGGGGCGGACAGATACGCAGTATTTT.

The chain couples TRBV6-4 to TRBJ2-1, with TRBD2 matching 8 bases. Per the germline V gene, CDR1 is MRHNA and CDR2 is SNTAGT. V trimming: 6 bases; J trimming: 4 bases; junction bases outside the gene matches: 5. The CDR3 loop spans 14 amino acids. CDR3 in DNA: TGTGCCAGCAGCCCTACTAGCGGTTACAATGAGCAGTTCTTC. This codes for CASSPTSGYNEQFF.

The rearrangement joins TRBV6-1 to TRBJ2-7, with D unresolved. The CDR3 covers 12 residues. Germline values: CDR1 MNHNS, CDR2 SASEGT. Trimming pared 5 bases from V and 3 bases from J, leaving 8 bases between. CDR3 nucleotides: TGTGCCAGCAGTTCACCTTTCTACGAGCAGTACTTC. It encodes CASSSPFYEQYF.

The CDR3 loop is CASRYLEGTEAFF. The CDR3 DNA sequence: TGCGCCAGCCGGTATTTAGAGGGCACTGAAGCTTTCTTT. V and J are TRBV10-2 and TRBJ1-1; no definite D call. This CDR3 has 13 residues. Deletions cut 8 bases from V and 4 bases from J, with 14 bases between. Germline V gene data show CDR1 as WSHSY and CDR2 as SAAADI.

The chain couples TRBV6-6 to TRBJ2-2; D is uncertain. The CDR3 sequence is 13 residues long. Between the trimmed V and J ends, which lost 6 bases and 6 bases, there was a span of 11 bases. CDR1 is MNHNY, CDR2 SVGAGI, per germline (reference sequence). In DNA form, the CDR3 reads TGTGCCAGCAGGCTTCAGATACCCGGGGAGCTGTTTTTT. It is translated as CASRLQIPGELFF.

The chain recombines TRBV9 with TRBJ1-6; D might be TRBD1 (6 bases). The CDR3 consists of 15 residues. V was cut by 3 bases and J by 7 bases, with 14 bases left in between. Germline V gene sequence: CDR1 SGDLS, CDR2 YYNGEE. DNA for the CDR3: TGTGCCAGCAGCGGAGGGGGGCAGCAGAATTCACCCCTCCACTTT. Translating it yields CASSGGGQQNSPLHF.

This chain joins TRBV25-1 and TRBJ1-4, with 9 bases that match TRBD1. CDR3 size: 14 residues. The V gene's germline CDR1 is MGHDK and CDR2 SYGVNS. J gave up 7 bases and V 6 bases, and 6 bases lay outside the gene matches. This CDR3 reads CASSGDRELEKLFF. The DNA of the CDR3 is TGTGCCAGCAGCGGGGACAGGGAGCTTGAAAAACTGTTTTTT.

The chain is built from TRBV11-2 and TRBJ1-3; 10 bases are shared with TRBD1. The germline V gene encodes CDR1 SGHAT and CDR2 FQNNGV. The trim removed 5 bases at V and 2 bases at J, leaving 3 bases unmatched. CDR3 length: 15 amino acids. The CDR3 DNA follows: TGTGCCAGCAGCGTAGGGACAGGGGCTGGAAACACCATATATTTT. Encoded protein: CASSVGTGAGNTIYF.